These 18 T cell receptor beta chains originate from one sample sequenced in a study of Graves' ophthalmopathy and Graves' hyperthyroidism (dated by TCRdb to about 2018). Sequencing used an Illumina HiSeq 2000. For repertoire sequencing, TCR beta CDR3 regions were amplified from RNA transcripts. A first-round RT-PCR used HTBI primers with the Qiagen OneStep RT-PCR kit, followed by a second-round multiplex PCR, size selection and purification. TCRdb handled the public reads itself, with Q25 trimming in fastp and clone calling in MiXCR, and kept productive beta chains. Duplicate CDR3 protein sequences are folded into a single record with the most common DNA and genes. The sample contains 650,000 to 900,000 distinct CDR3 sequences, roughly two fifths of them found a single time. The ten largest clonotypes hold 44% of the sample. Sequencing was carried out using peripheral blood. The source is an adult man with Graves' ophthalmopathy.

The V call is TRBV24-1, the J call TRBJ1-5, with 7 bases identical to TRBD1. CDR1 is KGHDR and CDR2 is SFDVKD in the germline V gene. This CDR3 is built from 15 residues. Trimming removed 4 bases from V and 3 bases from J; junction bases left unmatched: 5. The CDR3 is CATSDPGGVNQPQHF. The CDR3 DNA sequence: TGTGCCACCAGTGACCCAGGGGGGGTCAATCAGCCCCAGCATTTT.

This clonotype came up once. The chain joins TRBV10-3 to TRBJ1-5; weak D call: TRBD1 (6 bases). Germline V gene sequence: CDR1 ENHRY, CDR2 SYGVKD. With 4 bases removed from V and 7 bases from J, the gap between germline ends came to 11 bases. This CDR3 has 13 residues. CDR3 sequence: CAISVRGGQPQHF. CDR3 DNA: TGTGCCATCAGTGTCAGGGGTGGACAGCCCCAGCATTTT.

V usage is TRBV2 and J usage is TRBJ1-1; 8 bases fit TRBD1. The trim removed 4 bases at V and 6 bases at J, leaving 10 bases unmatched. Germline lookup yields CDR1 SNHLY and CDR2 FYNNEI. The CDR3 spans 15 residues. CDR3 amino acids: CASSASQGVASEAFF. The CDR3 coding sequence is TGTGCCAGCAGTGCTTCACAGGGGGTGGCTTCTGAAGCTTTCTTT.

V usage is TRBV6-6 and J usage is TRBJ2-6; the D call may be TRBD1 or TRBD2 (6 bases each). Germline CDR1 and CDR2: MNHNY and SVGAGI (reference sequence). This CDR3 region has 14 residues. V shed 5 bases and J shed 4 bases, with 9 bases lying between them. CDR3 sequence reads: CASSGGTGANVLTF. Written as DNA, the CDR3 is TGTGCCAGCAGTGGAGGGACAGGGGCCAACGTCCTGACTTTC.

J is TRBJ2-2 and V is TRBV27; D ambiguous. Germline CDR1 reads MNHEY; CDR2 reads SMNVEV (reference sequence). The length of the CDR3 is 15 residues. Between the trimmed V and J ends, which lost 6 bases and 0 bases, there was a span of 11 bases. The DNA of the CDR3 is TGTGCCAGCAGGAAACAAGGGCCGAACACCGGGGAGCTGTTTTTT. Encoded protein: CASRKQGPNTGELFF.

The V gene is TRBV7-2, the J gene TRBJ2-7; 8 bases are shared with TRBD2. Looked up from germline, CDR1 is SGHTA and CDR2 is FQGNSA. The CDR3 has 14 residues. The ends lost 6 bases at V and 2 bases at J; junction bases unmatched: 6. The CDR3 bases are TGTGCCAGCAGTATTAGCGGGACCACCTACGAGCAGTACTTC. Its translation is CASSISGTTYEQYF.

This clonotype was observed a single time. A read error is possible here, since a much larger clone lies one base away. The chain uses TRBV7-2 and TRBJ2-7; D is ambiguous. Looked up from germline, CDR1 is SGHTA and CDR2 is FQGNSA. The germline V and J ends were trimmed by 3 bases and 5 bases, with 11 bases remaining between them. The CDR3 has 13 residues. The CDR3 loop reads CASSLSDLHEQYF. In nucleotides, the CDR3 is TGTGCCAGCAGCTTGTCGGACCTCCACGAGCAGTACTTC. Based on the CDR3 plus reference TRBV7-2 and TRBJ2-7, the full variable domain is GAGVSQSPSNKVTEKGKDVELRCDPISGHTALYWYRQSLGQGLEFLIYFQGNSAPDKSGLPSDRFSAERTGGSVSTLTIQRTQQEDSAVYLCASSLSDLHEQYFGPGTRLTVT.

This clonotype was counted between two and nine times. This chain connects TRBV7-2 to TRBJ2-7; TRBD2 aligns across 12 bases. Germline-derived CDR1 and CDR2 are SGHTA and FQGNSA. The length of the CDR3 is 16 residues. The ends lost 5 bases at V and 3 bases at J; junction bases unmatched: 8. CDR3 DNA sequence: TGTGCCAGCAGCCTGTTCCTAGCGGGAGGGGGCTACGAGCAGTACTTC. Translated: CASSLFLAGGGYEQYF. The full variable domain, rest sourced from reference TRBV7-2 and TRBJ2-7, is GAGVSQSPSNKVTEKGKDVELRCDPISGHTALYWYRQSLGQGLEFLIYFQGNSAPDKSGLPSDRFSAERTGGSVSTLTIQRTQQEDSAVYLCASSLFLAGGGYEQYFGPGTRLTVT.

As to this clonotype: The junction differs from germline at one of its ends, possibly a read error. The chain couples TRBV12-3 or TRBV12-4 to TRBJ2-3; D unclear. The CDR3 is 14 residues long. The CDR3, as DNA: TGCGCCAGCAGCCAAGCAGGATCTGACGATACGCAGTATTTT. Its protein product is CASSQAGSDDTQYF.

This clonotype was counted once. This CDR3 is CATSLRLAETQYF. CDR3 DNA: TGTGCCACCAGCTTGCGGCTGGCAGAGACCCAGTACTTC. The chain carries TRBV15 and TRBJ2-5, with D unresolved. This CDR3 has 13 residues. CDR1 LNHNV and CDR2 YYDKDF come from the germline V gene (reference sequence). Trimming removed 5 bases at V and 4 bases at J, with 11 bases between.

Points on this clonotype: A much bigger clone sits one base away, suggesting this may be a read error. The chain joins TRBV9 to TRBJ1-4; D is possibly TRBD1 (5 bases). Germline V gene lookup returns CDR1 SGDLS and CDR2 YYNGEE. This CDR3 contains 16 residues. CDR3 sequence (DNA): TGTGCCAGCAACGTAGGGCAGGGAGGAATCGGTGAAAAACTGTTTTTT. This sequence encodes CASNVGQGGIGEKLFF.

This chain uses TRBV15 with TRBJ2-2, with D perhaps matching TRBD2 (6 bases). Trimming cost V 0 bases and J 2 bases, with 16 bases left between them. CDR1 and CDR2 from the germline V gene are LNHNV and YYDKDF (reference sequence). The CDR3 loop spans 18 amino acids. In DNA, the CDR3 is TGTGCCACCAGCAGAGATCTCGGTATAGCGGTTAACACCGGGGAGCTGTTTTTT. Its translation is CATSRDLGIAVNTGELFF.

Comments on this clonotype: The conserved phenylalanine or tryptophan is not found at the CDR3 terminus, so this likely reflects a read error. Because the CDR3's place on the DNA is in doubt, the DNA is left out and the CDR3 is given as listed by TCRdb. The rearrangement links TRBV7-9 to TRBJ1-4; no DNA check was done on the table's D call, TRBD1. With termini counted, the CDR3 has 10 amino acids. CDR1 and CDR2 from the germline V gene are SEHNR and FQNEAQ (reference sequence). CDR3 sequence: CASRAGQGFY.

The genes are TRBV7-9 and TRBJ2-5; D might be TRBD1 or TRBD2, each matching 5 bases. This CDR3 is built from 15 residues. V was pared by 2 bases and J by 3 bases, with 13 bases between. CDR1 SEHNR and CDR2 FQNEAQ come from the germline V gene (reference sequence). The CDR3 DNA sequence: TGTGCCAGCAGCTTACCCCGTTGGGGGAAAGAGACCCAGTACTTC. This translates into CASSLPRWGKETQYF.

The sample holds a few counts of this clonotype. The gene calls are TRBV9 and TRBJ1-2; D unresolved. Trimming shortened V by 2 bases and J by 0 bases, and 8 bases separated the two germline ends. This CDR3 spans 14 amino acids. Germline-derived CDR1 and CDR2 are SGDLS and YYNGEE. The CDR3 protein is CASSVSGANYGYTF. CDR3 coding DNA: TGTGCCAGCAGCGTTTCCGGGGCTAACTATGGCTACACCTTC.

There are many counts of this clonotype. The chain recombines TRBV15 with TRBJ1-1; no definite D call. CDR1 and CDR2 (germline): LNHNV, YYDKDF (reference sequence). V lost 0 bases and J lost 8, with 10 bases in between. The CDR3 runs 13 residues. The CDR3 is CATSRDRRGEAFF. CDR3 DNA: TGTGCCACCAGCAGAGATCGAAGAGGGGAAGCTTTCTTT.

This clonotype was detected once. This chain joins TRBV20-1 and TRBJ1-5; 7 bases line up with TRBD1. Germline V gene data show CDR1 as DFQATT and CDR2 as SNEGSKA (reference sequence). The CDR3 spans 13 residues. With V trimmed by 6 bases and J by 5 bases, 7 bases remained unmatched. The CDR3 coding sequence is TGCAGTGCAGAGACAGGGCCTTATCAGCCCCAGCATTTT. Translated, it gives CSAETGPYQPQHF.

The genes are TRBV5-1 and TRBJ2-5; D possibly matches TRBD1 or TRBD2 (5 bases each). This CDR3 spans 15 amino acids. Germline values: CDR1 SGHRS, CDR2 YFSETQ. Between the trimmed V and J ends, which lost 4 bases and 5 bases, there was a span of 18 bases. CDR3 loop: CASSAGTVGSETQYF. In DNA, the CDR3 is TGCGCCAGCAGCGCCGGGACCGTTGGGTCGGAGACCCAGTACTTC.